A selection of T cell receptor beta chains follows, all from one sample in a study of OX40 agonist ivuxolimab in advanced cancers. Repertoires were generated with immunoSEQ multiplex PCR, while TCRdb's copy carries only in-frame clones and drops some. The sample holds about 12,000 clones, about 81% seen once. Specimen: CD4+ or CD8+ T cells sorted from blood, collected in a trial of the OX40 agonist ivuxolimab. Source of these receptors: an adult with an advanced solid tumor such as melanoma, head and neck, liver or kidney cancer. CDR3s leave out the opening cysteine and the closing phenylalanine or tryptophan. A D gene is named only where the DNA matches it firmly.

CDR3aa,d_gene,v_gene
ASSQGTGSAYEQY,TRBD1,TRBV4-2
ASSLGLDSYNEQF,.,TRBV28
ASSLDRASTDTQY,TRBD1,TRBV13
ASSHLGSGYEQY,.,TRBV7-9
ASSLEDRGLHEQY,TRBD1,TRBV5-1
ASSQGRGRGYERY,.,TRBV14
ASSPQGHRTDTQY,.,TRBV13
ASSQIGLAGYSYNEQF,TRBD2,TRBV4-3
ASSPGGGTEAF,TRBD1,TRBV6-5
ASSSRDAGGGNTIY,.,TRBV11-3
ASSLRTGGMDTGELF,TRBD1,TRBV13
ASSRQTGNTIY,.,TRBV28
ASSLSMVTEAF,.,TRBV27
ASSPLSQGLIADTQY,TRBD1,TRBV18
ASSNSFISRTEAF,.,TRBV5-6
ASSLGAGPGNTIY,.,TRBV5-4